The 26 T cell receptor beta chains below were found in one sample sequenced in a study of shared clonotypes between healthy human individuals. The protocol was immunoSEQ multiplex PCR, while the TCRdb copy is restricted to in-frame clones and leaves out a portion. The data hold fewer than 400,000 clones, with less than 85% observed a single time. The specimen sequenced was memory CD4+ T cells sorted from blood. The subset here: CD45RA-negative fraction. Every receptor here comes from a man aged 25 to 40 in good health.

This clone was observed once. The chain employs TRBV9 and TRBJ1-3, with D unclear. This CDR3 is 16 amino acids long. Trimming stripped 3 bases from V and 4 bases from J, with 17 bases between. The germline V gene encodes CDR1 SGDLS and CDR2 YYNGEE. In nucleotides, the CDR3 is TGTGCCAGCAGCGCCCTCCTTTCGGGGTACGGAAACACCATATATTTT. Translated, it gives CASSALLSGYGNTIYF.

J is TRBJ2-7 and V is TRBV27, with 9 bases lining up with TRBD2. In germline, CDR1 is MNHEY, CDR2 SMNVEV (reference sequence). The CDR3 sequence is 14 residues long. The junction had 5 bases not matched to a gene; V was cut back by 6 bases and J by 2 bases. CDR3 protein: CASSPSGRPYEQYF. The CDR3 bases are TGTGCCAGCAGCCCAAGCGGGAGGCCCTACGAGCAGTACTTC.

Only one count was recorded for this clone. This chain links TRBV7-8 with TRBJ1-1, with 8 nucleotides matching TRBD1. The J segment lost 0 bases and the V segment lost 2 bases, leaving 5 bases of the junction unmatched. CDR3 length equals 16 residues. The germline V gene has CDR1 SGHVS and CDR2 FQNEAQ. CDR3 loop: CASSLRAGGMNTEAFF. Written as DNA, the CDR3 is TGTGCCAGCAGCTTACGTGCAGGGGGCATGAACACTGAAGCTTTCTTT.

This rearrangement joins TRBV5-4 to TRBJ1-1; D uncertain. CDR3 length: 17 amino acids. Germline assignment: CDR1 SGHNT and CDR2 YYREEE (reference sequence). V lost 1 base and J lost 1, with 17 bases in between. The CDR3 is CASSLLPFRKGNTEAFF. The CDR3 DNA follows: TGTGCCAGCAGCTTGTTACCGTTTCGCAAGGGGAACACTGAAGCTTTCTTT.

J is TRBJ2-5 and V is TRBV5-1, with 7 bases matching TRBD2. The germline CDR1 and CDR2 sequences are SGHRS and YFSETQ. The length of the CDR3 is 17 residues. The trim removed 4 bases at V and 4 bases at J, leaving 16 bases unmatched. CDR3 sequence (DNA): TGCGCCAGCAGCCTACAACCTAGCGGTGGAGGAGGAGAGACCCAGTACTTC. Amino acid sequence: CASSLQPSGGGGETQYF.

For this clone: At the DNA level, this CDR3 is encoded by other sequences in the same sample as well. V gene TRBV7-9 combines with J gene TRBJ1-4; TRBD1 agrees at 8 bases. The CDR3 covers 13 residues. The trim removed 3 bases at V and 8 bases at J, leaving 2 bases unmatched. Germline CDR1 is SEHNR and CDR2 is FQNEAQ (reference sequence). The CDR3 loop is CASSLGTGEKLFF. As DNA, the CDR3 is TGTGCCAGCAGCTTGGGGACAGGCGAAAAACTGTTTTTT.

This chain links TRBV11-3 with TRBJ2-3; 12 bases line up with TRBD2. With V trimmed by 5 bases and J by 4 bases, 7 bases remained unmatched. The CDR3 is 16 amino acids. CDR1 and CDR2 (germline): SGHNT, YENEEA. This CDR3 reads CASSPRLAGEADTQYF. The CDR3 DNA is TGTGCCAGCAGCCCTCGACTAGCGGGAGAAGCAGATACGCAGTATTTT.

This clone was seen a handful of times. V usage is TRBV7-9 and J usage is TRBJ2-5; D is ambiguous. Germline V CDR1 and CDR2: SEHNR, FQNEAQ (reference sequence). This CDR3 has 13 residues. V gave up 8 bases and J gave up 4 bases, with 14 bases separating them. The DNA for the CDR3 is TGTGCCAGCGGTTTAGAAGTGGGAGAGACCCAGTACTTC. Translating it yields CASGLEVGETQYF. The full variable domain, with the rest looked up from reference TRBV7-9 and TRBJ2-5, is DTGVSQNPRHKITKRGQNVTFRCDPISEHNRLYWYRQTLGQGPEFLTYFQNEAQLEKSRLLSDRFSAERPKGSFSTLEIQRTEQGDSAMYLCASGLEVGETQYFGPGTRLLVL.

V is TRBV28 and J is TRBJ2-1; D ambiguous. This CDR3 region has 15 residues. Germline loops: CDR1 MDHEN, CDR2 SYDVKM. With 6 bases removed from V and 2 bases from J, the gap between germline ends came to 14 bases. CDR3 DNA: TGTGCCAGCAGCGTGGCTTTGTTCACCTACAATGAGCAGTTCTTC. Amino acids: CASSVALFTYNEQFF.

This rearrangement joins TRBV15 to TRBJ2-5, with a possible D match to TRBD1 (5 bases). The V gene's germline CDR1 is LNHNV and CDR2 YYDKDF (reference sequence). This CDR3 spans 14 amino acids. V lost 8 bases, J lost 3 bases, and 16 bases lay in between. The CDR3 reads CATARAGRKETQYF. The CDR3 nucleotides read TGTGCCACCGCCAGGGCCGGTAGGAAAGAGACCCAGTACTTC.

The chain has TRBV6-8 and TRBJ2-3; 8 bases match TRBD1. CDR1 and CDR2 from the germline V gene are MNHGY and SAAAGT. This CDR3 has 15 amino acids. The junction had 9 bases not matched to a gene; V was cut back by 9 bases and J by 1 base. The CDR3 spells CARASGQGGTDTQYF. The CDR3 nucleotides read TGTGCCAGAGCCTCCGGACAGGGCGGCACAGATACGCAGTATTTT.

This clone came up a few times. The chain couples TRBV5-4 to TRBJ2-7; D ambiguous. CDR3 length: 14 residues. The germline V gene has CDR1 SGHNT and CDR2 YYREEE (reference sequence). The V end lost 0 bases, the J end lost 6 bases, and 13 bases lay between the germline ends. The CDR3 coding sequence is TGTGCCAGCAGCTTGGATGGCGGTTACCTCGAGCAGTACTTC. Translating gives CASSLDGGYLEQYF.

The gene calls are TRBV5-1 and TRBJ2-2; D is unclear. The CDR3 sequence is 14 residues long. Germline-derived CDR1 and CDR2 are SGHRS and YFSETQ. Trimming removed 2 bases at V and 3 bases at J, with 8 bases between. The CDR3 DNA reads TGCGCCAGCAGCTTACGGCCTGACACCGGGGAGCTGTTTTTT. Amino acids: CASSLRPDTGELFF.

In its sample, this clone was seen once. The gene calls are TRBV28 and TRBJ1-2; D remains unclear. The germline gives CDR1 MDHEN, CDR2 SYDVKM. CDR3 length: 14 residues. V lost 7 bases and J lost 3, with 15 bases in between. The DNA for the CDR3 is TGTGCCAGCATTGGAGATGAAATTTACTATGGCTACACCTTC. Translating gives CASIGDEIYYGYTF.

This chain joins TRBV5-1 and TRBJ2-5; tentative D call: TRBD1 (5 bases). The CDR3 is 13 amino acids. CDR1 SGHRS and CDR2 YFSETQ come from the germline V gene. V was clipped by 3 bases and J by 5 bases, with 11 bases between them. This chain's CDR3 is CASSYQGGETQYF. The CDR3 region has the DNA TGCGCCAGCAGCTACCAGGGTGGTGAGACCCAGTACTTC. Complete variable domain (other parts from reference TRBV5-1 and TRBJ2-5): KAGVTQTPRYLIKTRGQQVTLSCSPISGHRSVSWYQQTPGQGLQFLFEYFSETQRNKGNFPGRFSGRQFSNSRSEMNVSTLELGDSALYLCASSYQGGETQYFGPGTRLLVL.

This clone was detected only once. V is TRBV27 and J is TRBJ2-2; the D gene is possibly TRBD1 (5 bases). CDR3 length: 13 amino acids. The V and J ends lost 6 bases and 5 bases respectively, with 10 bases between them. Germline CDR1 reads MNHEY; CDR2 reads SMNVEV (reference sequence). The CDR3 protein is CASRKGRTGELFF. The CDR3 bases are TGTGCCAGCAGAAAGGGGCGGACCGGGGAGCTGTTTTTT.

The genes are TRBV29-1 and TRBJ2-2, with TRBD2 matching over 9 bases. CDR3 length: 14 residues. Losses at the gene ends were 3 bases for V and 7 bases for J; bases not matched to a gene: 6. Germline V gene lookup returns CDR1 SQVTM and CDR2 ANQGSEA. In nucleotides, the CDR3 is TGCAGCGTTGACGCGGGAGGGAACCTCGGGGAGCTGTTTTTT. It is translated as CSVDAGGNLGELFF.

This clone was detected only a few times. The chain is built from TRBV7-2 and TRBJ2-3; 9 bases line up with TRBD2. Germline V gives CDR1 SGHTA, CDR2 FQGNSA. The CDR3 has 15 residues. The V and J ends lost 7 bases and 0 bases, in that order; junction bases with no gene match: 5. The DNA for the CDR3 is TGTGCCAGCACCGTAGCGGGAGCGAGCACAGATACGCAGTATTTT. Translation gives CASTVAGASTDTQYF.

The V call is TRBV7-9, the J call TRBJ1-4, with a tentative D call TRBD1 (6 bases). The CDR3 extends over 14 amino acids. The germline gives CDR1 SEHNR, CDR2 FQNEAQ (reference sequence). Trimming took 4 bases from V and 5 from J, leaving 11 bases between them. The CDR3 spells CASSSDSLNEKLFF. In nucleotides, the CDR3 is TGTGCCAGCAGCTCGGACAGTCTGAATGAAAAACTGTTTTTT. The entire variable domain, with the rest obtained from reference TRBV7-9 and TRBJ1-4, is as follows: DTGVSQNPRHKITKRGQNVTFRCDPISEHNRLYWYRQTLGQGPEFLTYFQNEAQLEKSRLLSDRFSAERPKGSFSTLEIQRTEQGDSAMYLCASSSDSLNEKLFFGSGTQLSVL.

The CDR3 DNA reads TGTGCCAGCAGCTTTGTCGGGCTTTACACTGAAGCTTTCTTT. Translated: CASSFVGLYTEAFF. The chain links TRBV5-5 to TRBJ1-1; D unresolved. The germline V gene has CDR1 SGHKS and CDR2 YYEKEE (reference sequence). V lost 2 bases and J 3 bases, leaving 11 bases between the germline ends. This CDR3 has 14 residues.

The chain is built from TRBV30 and TRBJ2-5; 10 nucleotides match TRBD2. With 3 bases clipped from V and 5 bases from J, the junction kept 6 bases outside the gene matches. Germline lookup yields CDR1 GTSNPN and CDR2 SVGIG (reference sequence). CDR3 size: 14 residues. As DNA, the CDR3 is TGTGCCTGGAGCAGCGGGAGGGCCGGGGAGACCCAGTACTTC. It encodes CAWSSGRAGETQYF.

The chain couples TRBV7-9 to TRBJ2-7; a possible D gene is TRBD2 (6 bases). V dropped 5 bases and J dropped 3 bases, with 26 bases sitting between them. The CDR3 spans 18 residues. Germline values: CDR1 SEHNR, CDR2 FQNEAQ (reference sequence). In DNA form, the CDR3 reads TGTGCCAGCAGCCCTAGGACTACAAGACTCACAGCGATCTACGAGCAGTACTTC. It encodes CASSPRTTRLTAIYEQYF.

V and J are TRBV29-1 and TRBJ2-5; D might be TRBD1 (5 bases). The germline CDR1 and CDR2 sequences are SQVTM and ANQGSEA. V lost 4 bases to trimming and J lost 4 bases, with 16 bases between them. CDR3 length: 14 residues. In DNA, the CDR3 is TGCAGCGTTGGGTTGGGGCGTGTGGGAGAGACCCAGTACTTC. Amino acid sequence: CSVGLGRVGETQYF.

J is TRBJ1-1 and V is TRBV28, with TRBD1 as a possible D gene (5 bases). The germline V gene encodes CDR1 MDHEN and CDR2 SYDVKM. V was trimmed by 2 bases and J by 5 bases, leaving 12 bases between them. This CDR3 is 14 amino acids long. CDR3 in DNA: TGTGCCAGCAGTTTAGGGGGAGGTAGAACTGAAGCTTTCTTT. Protein sequence: CASSLGGGRTEAFF.

V gene TRBV7-9 combines with J gene TRBJ1-1; D is perhaps TRBD1 (5 bases). Between the trimmed V and J ends, which lost 5 bases and 1 base, there was a span of 14 bases. Germline V gene sequence: CDR1 SEHNR, CDR2 FQNEAQ (reference sequence). The CDR3 runs 15 residues. For the CDR3, the DNA is TGTGCCAGCAGCGCTCCGGGACGTGGGAACACTGAAGCTTTCTTT. Amino acids: CASSAPGRGNTEAFF.

This clone was counted only a few times. The rearrangement uses TRBV9 and TRBJ2-1; D remains unclear. V lost 0 bases, J lost 2 bases, and 6 bases lay in between. The CDR3 consists of 14 residues. The germline gives CDR1 SGDLS, CDR2 YYNGEE. The CDR3 DNA follows: TGTGCCAGCAGCGTAGCGGCAGCCTACAATGAGCAGTTCTTC. Amino acid sequence: CASSVAAAYNEQFF.